Shown below are 28 T cell receptor beta chains from a single sample sequenced in a study of PD-L1 blockade in urothelial cancer. The protocol was immunoSEQ multiplex PCR, while the TCRdb copy is restricted to in-frame clones and leaves out a portion. The sample lists tens of thousands of clones; more than 65% were seen once. Sequenced material: PBMCs, taken around atezolizumab (anti-PD-L1) treatment. The receptor set was obtained from a man between 70 and 80 years old with urothelial cancer.

This sequence joins TRBV28 and TRBJ2-7; 10 bases match TRBD1. The germline gives CDR1 MDHEN, CDR2 SYDVKM. V lost 5 bases to trimming and J lost 2 bases; unmatched junction nucleotides: 9. CDR3 length equals 16 residues. CDR3 in DNA: TGTGCCAGCAGTGCTCCTGGGACAGGGGTTACCTACGAGCAGTACTTC. Amino acid sequence: CASSAPGTGVTYEQYF.

The J gene is TRBJ2-5, the V gene TRBV6-6; possible D gene TRBD1, 6 bases. From germline, CDR1 is MNHNY and CDR2 SVGAGI (reference sequence). The CDR3 length is 15 residues. V lost 5 bases and J lost 2, with 15 bases in between. The CDR3 bases are TGTGCCAGCAGTCCCAGGGGAACGAATCAAGAGACCCAGTACTTC. Its protein product is CASSPRGTNQETQYF.

V is TRBV11-3 and J is TRBJ2-3; 10 bases align to TRBD2. This CDR3 is 15 amino acids long. With V trimmed by 3 bases and J by 3 bases, 3 bases remained unmatched. Germline V gene sequence: CDR1 SGHNT, CDR2 YENEEA. The CDR3 reads CASSLEREGTDTQYF. In DNA form, the CDR3 reads TGTGCCAGCAGCTTGGAGCGGGAGGGTACAGATACGCAGTATTTT.

This clone was counted only a few times. The chain joins TRBV29-1 to TRBJ1-1; 7 bases line up with TRBD1. The CDR3 has 12 amino acids. V lost 7 bases and J lost 3; bases outside the gene matches: 5. Germline-derived CDR1 and CDR2 are SQVTM and ANQGSEA. The CDR3 is CSGQGQYTEAFF. The CDR3 coding sequence is TGCAGCGGGCAGGGACAGTACACTGAAGCTTTCTTT.

The chain couples TRBV27 to TRBJ2-7; 8 positions agree with TRBD2. Trimming removed 5 bases from V and 3 bases from J; junction bases left unmatched: 12. Germline lookup yields CDR1 MNHEY and CDR2 SMNVEV (reference sequence). The CDR3 contains 16 residues. The CDR3 region is CASSPRVLAGYYEQYF. The CDR3 nucleotides read TGTGCCAGCAGTCCTAGGGTTCTAGCGGGTTACTACGAGCAGTACTTC.

V is TRBV4-2 and J is TRBJ2-1; D is unclear. The length of the CDR3 is 15 residues. Germline CDR1 and CDR2: LGHNA and YNFKEQ. V lost 0 bases to trimming and J lost 9 bases, with 15 bases between them. The CDR3 bases are TGTGCCAGCAGCCAAGAGAGGTCCTCGCTGGGTGAGCAGTTCTTC. It is translated as CASSQERSSLGEQFF.

The gene calls are TRBV10-2 and TRBJ1-2, with TRBD1 as a possible D gene (6 bases). The CDR3 spans 15 residues. V lost 2 bases to trimming and J lost 4 bases, with 14 bases between them. Germline V gives CDR1 WSHSY, CDR2 SAAADI. CDR3 protein: CASSEGGARGYGYTF. Here the CDR3 DNA reads TGCGCCAGCAGTGAGGGGGGGGCGCGGGGCTATGGCTACACCTTC.

The chain carries TRBV29-1 and TRBJ2-5; 7 bases line up with TRBD2. The CDR3 totals 13 residues. The germline CDR1 and CDR2 sequences are SQVTM and ANQGSEA. V was clipped by 4 bases and J by 4 bases; unmatched bases: 6. The CDR3 DNA reads as TGCAGCGTTGGGTCTAGCGGACCAGAGACCCAGTACTTC. It encodes CSVGSSGPETQYF.

The chain uses TRBV9 and TRBJ2-6; D is uncertain. Trimming took 4 bases from V and 5 from J, leaving 10 bases between them. The CDR3 has 14 residues. The germline V gene has CDR1 SGDLS and CDR2 YYNGEE. For the CDR3, the DNA is TGTGCCAGCAGCTCTTACACGCGGGCCAACGTCCTGACTTTC. Translation: CASSSYTRANVLTF.

The chain links TRBV7-2 to TRBJ2-1; TRBD2 aligns across 8 bases. V was pared by 1 base and J by 7 bases, with 6 bases of the junction left unmatched. Germline CDR1 and CDR2: SGHTA and FQGNSA. The CDR3 is 15 residues long. CDR3 amino acids: CASSLGIAGWNEQFF. The CDR3 DNA is TGTGCCAGCAGCTTAGGGATAGCGGGATGGAATGAGCAGTTCTTC. The variable domain in full, completed from reference TRBV7-2 and TRBJ2-1, reads GAGVSQSPSNKVTEKGKDVELRCDPISGHTALYWYRQSLGQGLEFLIYFQGNSAPDKSGLPSDRFSAERTGGSVSTLTIQRTQQEDSAVYLCASSLGIAGWNEQFFGPGTRLTVL.

The gene calls are TRBV2 and TRBJ2-4; 13 bases map to TRBD2. With 7 bases clipped from V and 11 bases from J, the junction kept 8 bases outside the gene matches. The CDR3 spans 14 residues. Germline V lookup: CDR1 SNHLY, CDR2 FYNNEI. DNA of the CDR3: TGTGCCAGCACGGGGACTAGCGGGGCCCGATTTCAGTACTTC. Its translation: CASTGTSGARFQYF.

This clone came up once. This chain joins TRBV5-6 and TRBJ2-2, with 8 bases matching TRBD1. This CDR3 contains 17 residues. Trimming removed 2 bases from V and 7 bases from J; junction bases left unmatched: 13. Germline V gene data show CDR1 as SGHDT and CDR2 as YYEEEE. The CDR3 spells CASSLVGRGQVIGELFF. The CDR3 coding sequence is TGTGCCAGCAGCTTAGTCGGTCGGGGACAGGTTATCGGGGAGCTGTTTTTT.

The rearrangement joins TRBV5-6 to TRBJ1-2; 7 nucleotides align to TRBD1. The CDR3 extends over 17 amino acids. V shed 3 bases and J 1 base; nucleotides not matched to a gene: 12. Germline V CDR1 and CDR2: SGHDT, YYEEEE. The CDR3 loop is CASSSPGQLRLNYGYTF. CDR3 bases: TGTGCCAGCAGCTCCCCGGGACAGCTAAGACTTAACTATGGCTACACCTTC.

This chain connects TRBV7-2 to TRBJ2-4, with D uncertain. The CDR3 runs 13 residues. V was pared by 5 bases and J by 4 bases, with 9 bases between. CDR1 SGHTA and CDR2 FQGNSA come from the germline V gene. The CDR3: CASSPSPKNIQYF. The DNA for the CDR3 is TGTGCCAGCAGCCCAAGCCCGAAAAACATTCAGTACTTC.

The rearrangement uses TRBV30 and TRBJ2-3; D perhaps matches TRBD2 (6 bases). In germline, CDR1 is GTSNPN, CDR2 SVGIG (reference sequence). V lost 0 bases and J 0 bases, leaving 7 bases between the germline ends. There are 14 residues in the CDR3. DNA for the CDR3: TGTGCCTGGAGTGTGAGCGGGAGCACAGATACGCAGTATTTT. Translating it yields CAWSVSGSTDTQYF.

In regard to this clone: This specimen includes other DNA sequences encoding the same CDR3. The genes are TRBV27 and TRBJ1-2, with 9 bases identical to TRBD1. Germline loops: CDR1 MNHEY, CDR2 SMNVEV (reference sequence). With 0 bases clipped from V and 4 bases from J, the junction kept 0 bases outside the gene matches. The CDR3 totals 14 residues. CDR3 amino acids: CASSLSGQGYGYTF. CDR3 coding DNA: TGTGCCAGCAGTTTATCGGGACAGGGCTATGGCTACACCTTC.

The CDR3, as DNA: TGTGCCAGCAGCTACGACAGGGGGCTGGCCAAAAACATTCAGTACTTC. Its translation is CASSYDRGLAKNIQYF. The genes are TRBV11-1 and TRBJ2-4, with TRBD1 matching 10 bases. Unmatched junction bases numbered 4, after V lost 4 bases and J lost 1 base. The CDR3 totals 16 residues. From germline, CDR1 is SGHAT and CDR2 FQDESV (reference sequence). Combining the CDR3 with reference TRBV11-1 and TRBJ2-4 gives the whole variable domain EAEVAQSPRYKITEKSQAVAFWCDPISGHATLYWYRQILGQGPELLVQFQDESVVDDSQLPKDRFSAERLKGVDSTLKIQPAELGDSAMYLCASSYDRGLAKNIQYFGAGTRLSVL.

The chain is built from TRBV5-1 and TRBJ2-5; 7 positions match TRBD1. CDR1 and CDR2 (germline): SGHRS, YFSETQ. CDR3 length: 14 residues. J was trimmed by 1 base and V by 0 bases; bases with no gene match: 0. The CDR3 bases are TGCGCCAGCAGCTTGGCAGGGGGCCAAGAGACCCAGTACTTC. This codes for CASSLAGGQETQYF.

The rearrangement links TRBV6-6 to TRBJ1-5; D may be TRBD1 (5 bases). Trimming shortened V by 7 bases and J by 6 bases, and 16 bases separated the two germline ends. CDR1 is MNHNY and CDR2 is SVGAGI in the germline V gene (reference sequence). This CDR3 has 14 residues. The CDR3 here is CASTSPETVQPQHF. In nucleotides, the CDR3 is TGTGCCAGCACCTCCCCCGAGACAGTTCAGCCCCAGCATTTT.

The chain joins TRBV19 to TRBJ1-1; D gene unclear. The CDR3 loop spans 14 amino acids. Germline-derived CDR1 and CDR2 are LNHDA and SQIVND (reference sequence). V was cut by 1 base and J by 1 base, with 7 bases left in between. CDR3 in amino acids: CASSIAAENTEAFF. DNA of the CDR3: TGTGCCAGTAGTATAGCGGCGGAGAACACTGAAGCTTTCTTT.

The rearrangement uses TRBV27 and TRBJ2-7; the match to TRBD2 covers 9 bases. The V and J ends lost 3 bases and 4 bases, in that order; junction bases with no gene match: 4. The CDR3 length is 14 residues. Germline values: CDR1 MNHEY, CDR2 SMNVEV (reference sequence). Here the CDR3 DNA reads TGTGCCAGCAGTTTTAGCGGGAGTAGGTACGAGCAGTACTTC. Protein product: CASSFSGSRYEQYF.

The V gene is TRBV18, the J gene TRBJ2-1; 10 bases are a match to TRBD2. The V segment lost 6 bases and the J segment 8 bases; nucleotides outside the gene matches: 13. CDR3 size: 16 residues. CDR1 is KGHSH, CDR2 LQKENI, per germline. DNA for the CDR3: TGTGCCAGCTCGCCCGGAAGCGGGAGGGCTTTGGATGAGCAGTTCTTC. It translates to CASSPGSGRALDEQFF.

This chain joins TRBV30 and TRBJ1-5; 7 nucleotides line up with TRBD1. This CDR3 spans 13 amino acids. Germline V gene lookup returns CDR1 GTSNPN and CDR2 SVGIG (reference sequence). J gave up 4 bases and V 8 bases, and 8 bases lay outside the gene matches. This CDR3 is CATDGTANQPQHF. CDR3 DNA sequence: TGTGCCACCGACGGGACAGCAAATCAGCCCCAGCATTTT.

The gene calls are TRBV10-1 and TRBJ1-3; a weak D match, TRBD1 (6 bases). Germline lookup yields CDR1 WNHNN and CDR2 SYGVQD (reference sequence). V gave up 8 bases and J gave up 7 bases, with 18 bases separating them. This CDR3 has 14 residues. CDR3 sequence (DNA): TGCGCCAGCTCAACAGGGACCCGCTGGAACACCATATATTTT. Its protein product is CASSTGTRWNTIYF.

J is TRBJ2-5 and V is TRBV30; TRBD2 matches at 10 bases. V was pared by 3 bases and J by 5 bases, with 9 bases of the junction left unmatched. This CDR3 is 15 amino acids long. From germline, CDR1 is GTSNPN and CDR2 SVGIG (reference sequence). The CDR3 DNA follows: TGTGCCTGGAGGGGAATTAGCGGGAGGAGGGAGACCCAGTACTTC. Translation: CAWRGISGRRETQYF.

The chain carries TRBV11-2 and TRBJ2-1, with D possibly being TRBD1 (6 bases). The CDR3 is 13 amino acids. With 5 bases removed from V and 8 bases from J, the gap between germline ends came to 13 bases. CDR1 and CDR2 (germline): SGHAT, FQNNGV. The CDR3 DNA follows: TGTGCCAGCAGCCAGGGGTCCTTCGATGAGCAGTTCTTC. Protein product: CASSQGSFDEQFF.

In DNA, the CDR3 is TGTGCCAGCAGCTTCGCACGAGGGTTCGGAGAGACCCAGTACTTC. Protein: CASSFARGFGETQYF. This sequence joins TRBV7-9 and TRBJ2-5; tentative D call: TRBD2 (5 bases). Germline assignment: CDR1 SEHNR and CDR2 FQNEAQ (reference sequence). V dropped 3 bases and J dropped 4 bases, with 15 bases sitting between them. There are 15 residues in the CDR3. Variable domain in full (rest from reference TRBV7-9 and TRBJ2-5): DTGVSQNPRHKITKRGQNVTFRCDPISEHNRLYWYRQTLGQGPEFLTYFQNEAQLEKSRLLSDRFSAERPKGSFSTLEIQRTEQGDSAMYLCASSFARGFGETQYFGPGTRLLVL.

The chain links TRBV20-1 to TRBJ1-1, with D unclear. Germline V gives CDR1 DFQATT, CDR2 SNEGSKA (reference sequence). This CDR3 region has 11 residues. Deletions cut 5 bases from V and 6 bases from J, with 10 bases between. CDR3 sequence reads: CSAPGEAEAFF. For the CDR3, the DNA is TGCAGTGCTCCCGGGGAGGCTGAAGCTTTCTTT.